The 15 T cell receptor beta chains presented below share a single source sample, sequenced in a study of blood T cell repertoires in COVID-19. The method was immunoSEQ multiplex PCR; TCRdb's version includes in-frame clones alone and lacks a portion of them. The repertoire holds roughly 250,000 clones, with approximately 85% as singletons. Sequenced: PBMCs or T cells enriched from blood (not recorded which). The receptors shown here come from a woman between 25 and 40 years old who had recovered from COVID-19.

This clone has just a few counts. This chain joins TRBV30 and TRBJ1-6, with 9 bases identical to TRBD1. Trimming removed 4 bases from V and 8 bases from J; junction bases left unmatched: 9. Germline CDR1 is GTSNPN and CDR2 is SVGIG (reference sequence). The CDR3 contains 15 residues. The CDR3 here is CAWTRIDRGDSPLHF. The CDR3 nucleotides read TGTGCCTGGACTCGTATTGACAGGGGGGATTCACCCCTCCACTTT.

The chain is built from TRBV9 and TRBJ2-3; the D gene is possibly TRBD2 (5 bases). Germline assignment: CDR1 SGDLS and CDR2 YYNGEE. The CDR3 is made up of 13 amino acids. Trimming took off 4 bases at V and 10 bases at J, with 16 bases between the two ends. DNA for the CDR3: TGTGCCAGCAGCCCGGAGGACCGGTGGGCGCAGTATTTT. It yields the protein CASSPEDRWAQYF.

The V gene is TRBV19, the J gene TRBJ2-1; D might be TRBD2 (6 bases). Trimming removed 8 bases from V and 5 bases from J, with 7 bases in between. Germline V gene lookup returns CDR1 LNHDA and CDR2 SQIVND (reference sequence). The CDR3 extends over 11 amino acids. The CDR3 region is CASGGNNEQFF. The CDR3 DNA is TGTGCCAGTGGGGGGAACAATGAGCAGTTCTTC. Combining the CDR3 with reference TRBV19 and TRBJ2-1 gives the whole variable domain DGGITQSPKYLFRKEGQNVTLSCEQNLNHDAMYWYRQDPGQGLRLIYYSQIVNDFQKGDIAEGYSVSREKKESFPLTVTSAQKNPTAFYLCASGGNNEQFFGPGTRLTVL.

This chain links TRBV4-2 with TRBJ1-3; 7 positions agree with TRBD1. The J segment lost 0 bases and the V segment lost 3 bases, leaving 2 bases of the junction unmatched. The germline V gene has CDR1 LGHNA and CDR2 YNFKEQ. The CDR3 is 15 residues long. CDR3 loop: CASSQGDSSGNTIYF. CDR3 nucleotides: TGTGCCAGCAGCCAGGGGGACAGCTCTGGAAACACCATATATTTT.

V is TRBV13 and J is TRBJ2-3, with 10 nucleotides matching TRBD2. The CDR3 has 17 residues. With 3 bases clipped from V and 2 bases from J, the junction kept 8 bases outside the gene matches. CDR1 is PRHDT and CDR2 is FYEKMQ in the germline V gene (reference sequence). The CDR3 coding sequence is TGTGCCAGCAGCTTTAAGAGCGGGGGGGCCCCCACAGATACGCAGTATTTT. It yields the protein CASSFKSGGAPTDTQYF.

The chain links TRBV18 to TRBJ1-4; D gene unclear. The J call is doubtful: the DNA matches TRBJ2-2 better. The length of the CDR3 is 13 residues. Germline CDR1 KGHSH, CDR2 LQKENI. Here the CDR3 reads CASSPIPGRELFF. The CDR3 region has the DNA TGTGCCAGCTCACCCATTCCGGGCCGGGAGCTGTTTTTT.

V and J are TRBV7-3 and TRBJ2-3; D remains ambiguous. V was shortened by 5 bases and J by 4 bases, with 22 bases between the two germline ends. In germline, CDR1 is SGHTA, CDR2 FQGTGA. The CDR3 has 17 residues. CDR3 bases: TGTGCCAGCAGCCACCCGTTTTTGGCCCCTCGGGCAGATACGCAGTATTTT. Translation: CASSHPFLAPRADTQYF.

Here the CDR3 DNA reads TGTGCCAGCTCACCACGGGGCGGACGGACCGCCAATGAGCAGTTCTTC. Its translation: CASSPRGGRTANEQFF. V gene TRBV18 combines with J gene TRBJ2-1; possible D gene TRBD1, 5 bases. The ends were cut back, 1 base at V and 6 bases at J, with 16 bases in the middle. The germline gives CDR1 KGHSH, CDR2 LQKENI. The CDR3 loop spans 16 amino acids.

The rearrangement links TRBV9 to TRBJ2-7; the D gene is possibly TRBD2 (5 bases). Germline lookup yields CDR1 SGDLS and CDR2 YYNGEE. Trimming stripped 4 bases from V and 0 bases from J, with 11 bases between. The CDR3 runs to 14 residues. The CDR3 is CASSTRESSYEQYF. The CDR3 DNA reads TGTGCCAGCAGCACTAGGGAGAGCTCCTACGAGCAGTACTTC.

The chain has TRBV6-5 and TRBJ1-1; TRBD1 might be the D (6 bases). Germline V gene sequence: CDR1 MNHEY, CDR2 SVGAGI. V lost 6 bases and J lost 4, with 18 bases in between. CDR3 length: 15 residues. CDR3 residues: CASRVYRVGGTEAFF. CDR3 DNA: TGTGCCAGCAGAGTGTACAGGGTTGGGGGCACTGAAGCTTTCTTT.

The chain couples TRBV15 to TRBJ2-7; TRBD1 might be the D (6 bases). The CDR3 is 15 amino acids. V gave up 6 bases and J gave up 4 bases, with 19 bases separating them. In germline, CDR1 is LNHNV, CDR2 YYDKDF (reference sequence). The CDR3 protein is CATSDPATGVYEQYF. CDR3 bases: TGTGCCACCAGTGACCCCGCGACAGGCGTTTACGAGCAGTACTTC.

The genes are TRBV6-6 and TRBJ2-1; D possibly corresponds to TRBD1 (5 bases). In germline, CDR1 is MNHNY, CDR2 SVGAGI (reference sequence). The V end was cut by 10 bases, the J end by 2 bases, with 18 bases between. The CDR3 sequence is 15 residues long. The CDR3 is CATLIRAPPYNEQFF. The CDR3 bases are TGTGCCACCTTAATCAGGGCTCCCCCCTACAATGAGCAGTTCTTC.

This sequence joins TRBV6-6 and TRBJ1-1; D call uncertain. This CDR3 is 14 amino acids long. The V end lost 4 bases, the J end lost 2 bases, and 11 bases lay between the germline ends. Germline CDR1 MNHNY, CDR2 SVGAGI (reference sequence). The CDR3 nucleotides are TGTGCCAGCAGTTCCCGGGAGAAAAACACTGAAGCTTTCTTT. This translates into CASSSREKNTEAFF.

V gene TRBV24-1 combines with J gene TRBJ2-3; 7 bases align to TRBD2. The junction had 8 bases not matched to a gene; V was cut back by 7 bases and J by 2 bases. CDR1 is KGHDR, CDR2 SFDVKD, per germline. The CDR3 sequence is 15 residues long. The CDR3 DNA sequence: TGTGCCACCAGCCCCGGGACTACCTACACAGATACGCAGTATTTT. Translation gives CATSPGTTYTDTQYF.

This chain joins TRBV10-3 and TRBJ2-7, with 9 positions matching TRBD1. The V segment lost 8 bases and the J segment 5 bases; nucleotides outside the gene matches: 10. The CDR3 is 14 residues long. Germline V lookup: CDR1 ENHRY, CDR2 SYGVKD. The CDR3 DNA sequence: TGTGCCATCGGATACCGGGACAGGGATCACGAGCAGTACTTC. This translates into CAIGYRDRDHEQYF.